Following are 12 T cell receptor beta chains from one sample sequenced in a study of blood T cell repertoires in COVID-19. Assay: immunoSEQ multiplex PCR; the TCRdb copy retains only in-frame clones and omits some. The repertoire holds 98,000 or so clones, with approximately 91% as singletons. The sample consisted of peripheral blood. Receptors originate from a human donor in a cohort sampled during active COVID-19.

CDR3 DNA: TGTGCCAGCAGTTACTCAGGGGGTTATTACGAGCAGTACTTC. It specifies CASSYSGGYYEQYF. The genes are TRBV6-2 or TRBV6-3 and TRBJ2-7; possible D gene TRBD1, 6 bases. The V end lost 0 bases, the J end lost 4 bases, and 10 bases lay between the germline ends. Germline assignment: CDR1 MNHEY and CDR2 SVGEGT. This CDR3 is built from 14 residues.

The chain couples TRBV6-5 to TRBJ1-1; TRBD1 matches 7 bases. Germline CDR1 reads MNHEY; CDR2 reads SVGAGI. The CDR3 runs 14 residues. The V and J ends lost 2 bases and 1 base, in that order; junction bases with no gene match: 1. In DNA, the CDR3 is TGTGCCAGCAGTTACCAGGGGGGGAACACTGAAGCTTTCTTT. It yields the protein CASSYQGGNTEAFF.

The sample holds one count of this clone. The V call is TRBV11-2, the J call TRBJ2-3; D gene uncertain. Trimming shortened V by 5 bases and J by 6 bases, and 15 bases separated the two germline ends. The CDR3 is made up of 14 amino acids. Germline V CDR1 and CDR2: SGHAT, FQNNGV. The CDR3 protein is CASSQPGPVDTQYF. The CDR3 DNA is TGTGCCAGCAGCCAGCCAGGCCCAGTGGATACGCAGTATTTT. The variable domain in full, completed from reference TRBV11-2 and TRBJ2-3, reads EAGVAQSPRYKIIEKRQSVAFWCNPISGHATLYWYQQILGQGPKLLIQFQNNGVVDDSQLPKDRFSAERLKGVDSTLKIQPAKLEDSAVYLCASSQPGPVDTQYFGPGTRLTVL.

This clone has a single count. The chain couples TRBV14 to TRBJ1-1; 7 nucleotides match TRBD1. Trimming removed 1 base from V and 10 bases from J; junction bases left unmatched: 6. The CDR3 covers 13 residues. Per germline, CDR1 SGHDN and CDR2 FVKESK. CDR3 nucleotides: TGTGCCAGCAGCCAAGCTCAAACAGGGGTAGCTTTCTTT. Protein product: CASSQAQTGVAFF.

The table lists this clone with a few counts. This chain uses TRBV12-3 or TRBV12-4 with TRBJ1-1; tentative D call: TRBD1 (5 bases). Trimming left V 1 base short and J 9 bases short, with 12 bases between. The CDR3 runs to 13 residues. CDR3 sequence: CASSLDAGSKAFF. The CDR3 region has the DNA TGTGCCAGCAGTTTAGATGCAGGGTCTAAAGCTTTCTTT.

This clone appeared a single time. The chain couples TRBV18 to TRBJ1-6; possible D gene TRBD1, 6 bases. This CDR3 has 15 amino acids. V lost 3 bases, J lost 9 bases, and 15 bases lay in between. The germline gives CDR1 KGHSH, CDR2 LQKENI. CDR3 coding DNA: TGTGCCAGCTCACCGGCAGGGGTGTTCGGTTCACCCCTCCACTTT. Its protein is CASSPAGVFGSPLHF.

This clone occurred a few times. The chain carries TRBV5-6 and TRBJ2-3, with TRBD1 matching over 9 bases. The V gene's germline CDR1 is SGHDT and CDR2 YYEEEE. This CDR3 contains 15 residues. Unmatched junction bases numbered 3, after V lost 0 bases and J lost 4 bases. The CDR3 region is CASSLVGQGADTQYF. In nucleotides, the CDR3 is TGTGCCAGCAGCTTGGTGGGACAGGGTGCAGATACGCAGTATTTT.

The chain employs TRBV23-1 and TRBJ2-7, with a weak D call TRBD1 (6 bases). TRBV23-1 is identified as an open reading frame with a role that is uncertain. With 7 bases removed from V and 0 bases from J, the gap between germline ends came to 19 bases. The CDR3 loop spans 16 amino acids. CDR3 sequence: CASILSGTLSSYEQYF. CDR3 bases: TGCGCCAGCATCTTATCCGGGACATTGAGCTCCTACGAGCAGTACTTC.

J is TRBJ2-4 and V is TRBV9, with 8 bases fitting TRBD2. Trimming took 3 bases from V and 11 from J; bases not matched to a gene: 10. The CDR3 length is 14 residues. Germline CDR1 is SGDLS and CDR2 is YYNGEE. In DNA form, the CDR3 reads TGTGCCAGCAGCGCACATGGGACTAGGGGGTTTCAGTACTTC. Its protein product is CASSAHGTRGFQYF.

The rearrangement links TRBV9 to TRBJ1-6; the match to TRBD1 covers 9 bases. The junction had 8 bases not matched to a gene; V was cut back by 2 bases and J by 14 bases. Germline V gene sequence: CDR1 SGDLS, CDR2 YYNGEE. The CDR3 spans 14 residues. CDR3 sequence (DNA): TGTGCCAGCAGCGTGGGACAGGGCGGGGGGACCCTCCACTTT. As protein: CASSVGQGGGTLHF.

This chain joins TRBV5-4 and TRBJ2-3; the match to TRBD2 covers 9 bases. The CDR3 spans 16 residues. CDR1 and CDR2 (germline): SGHNT, YYREEE (reference sequence). Losses at the gene ends were 0 bases for V and 2 bases for J; bases not matched to a gene: 4. In DNA, the CDR3 is TGTGCCAGCAGCTTGGGCGGGGGGGTGTTCACAGATACGCAGTATTTT. Translating gives CASSLGGGVFTDTQYF.

V and J are TRBV7-9 and TRBJ2-7, with TRBD2 identical over 9 bases. The germline gives CDR1 SEHNR, CDR2 FQNEAQ (reference sequence). The CDR3 contains 18 residues. V shed 0 bases, J shed 0 bases, and the junction held 9 bases outside the gene matches. For the CDR3, the DNA is TGTGCCAGCAGCTTAGCTAGCGGGAGAGTAATGGACTCCTACGAGCAGTACTTC. This sequence encodes CASSLASGRVMDSYEQYF.